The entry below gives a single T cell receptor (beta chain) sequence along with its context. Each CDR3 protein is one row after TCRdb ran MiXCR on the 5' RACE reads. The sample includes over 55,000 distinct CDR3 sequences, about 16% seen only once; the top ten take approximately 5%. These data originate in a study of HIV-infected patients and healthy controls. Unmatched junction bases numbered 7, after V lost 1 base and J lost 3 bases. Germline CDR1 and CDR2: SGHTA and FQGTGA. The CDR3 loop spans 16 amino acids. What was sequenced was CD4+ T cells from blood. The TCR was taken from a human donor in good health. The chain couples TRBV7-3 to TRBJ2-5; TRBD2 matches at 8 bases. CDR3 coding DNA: TGTGCCAGCAGCTTAAACGGCGGGGGGAAAGAAGAGACCCAGTACTTC. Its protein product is CASSLNGGGKEETQYF.